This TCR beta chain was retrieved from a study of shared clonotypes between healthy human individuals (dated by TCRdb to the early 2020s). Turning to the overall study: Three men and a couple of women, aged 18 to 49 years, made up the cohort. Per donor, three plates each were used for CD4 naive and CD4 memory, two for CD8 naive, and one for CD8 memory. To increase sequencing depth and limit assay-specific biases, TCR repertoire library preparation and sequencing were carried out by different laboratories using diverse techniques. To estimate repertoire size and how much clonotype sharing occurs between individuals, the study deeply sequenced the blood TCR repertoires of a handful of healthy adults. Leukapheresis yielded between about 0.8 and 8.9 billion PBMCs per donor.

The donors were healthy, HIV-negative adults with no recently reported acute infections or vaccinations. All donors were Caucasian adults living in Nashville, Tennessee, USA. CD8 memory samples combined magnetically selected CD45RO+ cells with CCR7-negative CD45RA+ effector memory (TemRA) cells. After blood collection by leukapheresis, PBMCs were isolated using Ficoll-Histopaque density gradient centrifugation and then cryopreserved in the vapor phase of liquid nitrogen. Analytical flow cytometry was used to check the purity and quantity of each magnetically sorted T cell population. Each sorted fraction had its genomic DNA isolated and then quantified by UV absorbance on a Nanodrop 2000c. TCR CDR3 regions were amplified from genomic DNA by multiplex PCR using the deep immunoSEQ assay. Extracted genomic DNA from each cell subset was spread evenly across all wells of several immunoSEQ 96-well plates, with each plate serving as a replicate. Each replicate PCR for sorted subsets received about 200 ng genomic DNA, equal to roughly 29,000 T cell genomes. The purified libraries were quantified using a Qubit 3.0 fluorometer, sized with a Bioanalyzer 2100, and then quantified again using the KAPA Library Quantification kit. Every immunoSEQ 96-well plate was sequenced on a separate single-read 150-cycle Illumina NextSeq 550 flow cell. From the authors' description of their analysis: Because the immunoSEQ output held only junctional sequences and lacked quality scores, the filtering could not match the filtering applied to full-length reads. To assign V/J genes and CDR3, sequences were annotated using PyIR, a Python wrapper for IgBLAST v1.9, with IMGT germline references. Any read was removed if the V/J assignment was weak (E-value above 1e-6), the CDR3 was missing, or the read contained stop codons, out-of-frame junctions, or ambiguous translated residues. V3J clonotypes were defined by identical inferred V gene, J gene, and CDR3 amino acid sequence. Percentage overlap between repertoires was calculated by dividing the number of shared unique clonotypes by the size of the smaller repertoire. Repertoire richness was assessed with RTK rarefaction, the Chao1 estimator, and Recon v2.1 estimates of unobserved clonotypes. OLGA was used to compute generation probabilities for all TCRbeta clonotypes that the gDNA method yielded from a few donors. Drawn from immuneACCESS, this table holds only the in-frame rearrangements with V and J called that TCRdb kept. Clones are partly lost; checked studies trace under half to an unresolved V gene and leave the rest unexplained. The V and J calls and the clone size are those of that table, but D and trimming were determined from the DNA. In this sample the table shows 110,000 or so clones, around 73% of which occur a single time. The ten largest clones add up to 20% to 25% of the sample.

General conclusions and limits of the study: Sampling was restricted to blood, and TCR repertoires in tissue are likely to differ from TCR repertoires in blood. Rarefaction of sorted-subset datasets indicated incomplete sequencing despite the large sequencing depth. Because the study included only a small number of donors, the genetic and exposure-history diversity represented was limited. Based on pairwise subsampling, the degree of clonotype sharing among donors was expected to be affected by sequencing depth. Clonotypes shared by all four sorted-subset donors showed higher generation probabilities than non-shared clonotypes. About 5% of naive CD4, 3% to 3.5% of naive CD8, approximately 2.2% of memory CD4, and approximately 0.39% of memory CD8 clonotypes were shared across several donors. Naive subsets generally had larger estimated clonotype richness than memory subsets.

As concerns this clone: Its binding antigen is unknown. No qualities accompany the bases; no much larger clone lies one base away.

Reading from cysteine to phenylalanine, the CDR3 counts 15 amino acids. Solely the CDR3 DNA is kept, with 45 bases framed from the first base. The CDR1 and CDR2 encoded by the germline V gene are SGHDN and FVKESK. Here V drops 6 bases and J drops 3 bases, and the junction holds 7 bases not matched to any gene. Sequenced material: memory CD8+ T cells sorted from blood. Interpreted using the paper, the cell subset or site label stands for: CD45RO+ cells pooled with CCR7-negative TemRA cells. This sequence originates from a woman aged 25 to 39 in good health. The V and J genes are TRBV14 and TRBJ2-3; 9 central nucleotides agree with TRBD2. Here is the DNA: TGTGCCAGCAGGGCAGCGGGAGGTAGGACAGATACGCAGTATTTT. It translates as CASRAAGGRTDTQYF.